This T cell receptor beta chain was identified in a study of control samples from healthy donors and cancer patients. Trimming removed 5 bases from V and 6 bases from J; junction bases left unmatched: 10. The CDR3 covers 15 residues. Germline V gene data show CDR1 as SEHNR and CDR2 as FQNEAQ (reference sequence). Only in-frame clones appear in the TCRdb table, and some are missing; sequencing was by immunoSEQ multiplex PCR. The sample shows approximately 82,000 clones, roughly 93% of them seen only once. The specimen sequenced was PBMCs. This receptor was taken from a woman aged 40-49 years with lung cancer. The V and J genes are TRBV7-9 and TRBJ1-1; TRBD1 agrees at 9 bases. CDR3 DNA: TGTGCCAGCAGCGTTGTCGGGACAGGGAATCCTGAAGCTTTCTTT. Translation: CASSVVGTGNPEAFF. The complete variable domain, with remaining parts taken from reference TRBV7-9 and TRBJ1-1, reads DTGVSQNPRHKITKRGQNVTFRCDPISEHNRLYWYRQTLGQGPEFLTYFQNEAQLEKSRLLSDRFSAERPKGSFSTLEIQRTEQGDSAMYLCASSVVGTGNPEAFFGQGTRLTVV.